A selection of T cell receptor beta chains follows, all from one sample in a study of T-cell reconstitution after alpha-beta-depleted transplantation in children. TCRdb re-called the PCR reads through MiXCR, storing one row per CDR3 protein. The table records a few hundred thousand distinct CDR3 sequences, 9.9% of them present only once. This sample comprised PBMCs from the stem cell graft donor, obtained from the stem cell graft. The receptors here all came from a human donor who donated a stem cell graft to a child with SCID. Both conserved end residues are part of each CDR3.

TRBV20-1	TRBJ2-3	CSATRDNQDTQYF
TRBV5-1	TRBJ2-5	CASSLGGLQGGQETQYF
TRBV18	TRBJ1-1	CASSPIPGNTEAFF
TRBV15	TRBJ2-2	CATSLGDTNTGELFF
TRBV5-1	TRBJ2-7	CASSLTISYEQYF
TRBV12-3/TRBV12-4	TRBJ2-5	CASSRQIGTVETQYF
TRBV6-5	TRBJ2-3	CASSYNQGLGTDTQYF
TRBV5-1	TRBJ2-7	CASSSRGNSYEQYF
TRBV5-1	TRBJ1-1	CASSLLGPMNTEAFF
TRBV10-3	TRBJ1-3	CAISESPVGAGNTIYF
TRBV20-1	TRBJ2-1	CSAIPSALGNNEQFF
TRBV10-1	TRBJ2-7	CASSEGGSYEQYF
TRBV5-1	TRBJ2-3	CASSPATQYSTDTQYF
TRBV7-9	TRBJ2-1	CASSSRIDEQFF
TRBV5-1	TRBJ2-1	CASSLAVYNEQFF
TRBV20-1	TRBJ2-1	CSASTDRGNYNEQFF
TRBV20-1	TRBJ2-2	CSARDQAANTGELFF
TRBV20-1	TRBJ1-2	CSASTGTYGYTF
TRBV11-2	TRBJ1-1	CASSFQGGSNTEAFF
TRBV7-2	TRBJ1-1	CASSLSGQGETEAFF
TRBV3-1	TRBJ1-2	CASSQDFRRDYGYTF
TRBV3-1	TRBJ1-1	CASSTRGSEAFF
TRBV6-2/TRBV6-3	TRBJ1-2	CASSPRRYGYTF
TRBV27	TRBJ1-2	CASSFGQGKGYGYTF
TRBV5-1	TRBJ2-1	CASSPGQGGYNEQFF
TRBV5-1	TRBJ2-3	CAPRADTQYF
TRBV5-1	TRBJ1-5	CASSLGGLNQPQHF
TRBV10-3	TRBJ2-1	CAIRPGGGEQFF
TRBV7-9	TRBJ2-1	CASSSRTETPYNEQFF
TRBV5-1	TRBJ1-1	CASSTGPGLNTEAFF
TRBV20-1	TRBJ2-1	CIARVAETYNEQFF
TRBV3-1	TRBJ2-1	CASSHLAVGNEQFF
TRBV6-1	TRBJ2-7	CASSTQGPGLSYEQYF
TRBV6-5	TRBJ2-6	CASSYPGAGANVLTF
TRBV5-1	TRBJ1-2	CASSPARSDYGYTF
TRBV5-1	TRBJ1-4	CASSLGSLATNEKLFF
TRBV7-2	TRBJ1-4	CASSLSITTNEKLFF
TRBV7-2	TRBJ2-5	CASSLQIGETQYF
TRBV4-1	TRBJ1-1	CASSQALLTEAFF
TRBV7-8	TRBJ2-3	CASSFGSGLDTQYF
TRBV7-6	TRBJ2-3	CASSLARGRQYSTDTQYF
TRBV11-1	TRBJ1-2	CASSFYRDGGYTF